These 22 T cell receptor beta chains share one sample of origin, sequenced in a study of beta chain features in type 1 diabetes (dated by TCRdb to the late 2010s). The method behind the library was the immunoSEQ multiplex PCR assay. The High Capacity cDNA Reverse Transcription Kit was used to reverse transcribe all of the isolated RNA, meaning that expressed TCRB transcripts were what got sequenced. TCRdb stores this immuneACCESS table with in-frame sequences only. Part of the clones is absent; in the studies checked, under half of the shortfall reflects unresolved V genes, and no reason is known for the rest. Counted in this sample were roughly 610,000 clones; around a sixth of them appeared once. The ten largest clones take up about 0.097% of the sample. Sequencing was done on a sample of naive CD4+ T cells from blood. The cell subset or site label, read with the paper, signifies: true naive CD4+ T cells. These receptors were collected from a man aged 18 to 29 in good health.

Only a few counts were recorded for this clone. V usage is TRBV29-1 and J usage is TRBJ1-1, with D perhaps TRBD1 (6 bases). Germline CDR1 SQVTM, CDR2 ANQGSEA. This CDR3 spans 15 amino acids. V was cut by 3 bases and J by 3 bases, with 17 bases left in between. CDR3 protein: CSVEGTAGAYTEAFF. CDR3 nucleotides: TGCAGCGTTGAGGGTACGGCAGGGGCCTACACTGAAGCTTTCTTT.

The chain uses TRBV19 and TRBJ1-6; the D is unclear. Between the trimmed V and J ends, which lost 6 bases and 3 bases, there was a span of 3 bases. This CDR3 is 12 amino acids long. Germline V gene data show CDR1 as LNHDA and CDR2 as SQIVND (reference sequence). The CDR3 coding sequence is TGTGCCAGTAGCCACTATAATTCACCCCTCCACTTT. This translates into CASSHYNSPLHF.

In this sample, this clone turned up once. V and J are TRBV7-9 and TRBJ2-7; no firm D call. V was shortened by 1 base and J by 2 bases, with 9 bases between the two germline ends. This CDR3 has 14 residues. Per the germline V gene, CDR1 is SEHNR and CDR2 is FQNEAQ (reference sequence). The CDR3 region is CASSLGKPPYEQYF. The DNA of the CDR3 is TGTGCCAGCAGCTTAGGGAAGCCGCCCTACGAGCAGTACTTC.

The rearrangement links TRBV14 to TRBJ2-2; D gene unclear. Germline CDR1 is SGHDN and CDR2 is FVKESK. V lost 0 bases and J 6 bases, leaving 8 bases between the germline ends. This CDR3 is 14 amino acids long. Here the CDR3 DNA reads TGTGCCAGCAGCCAAGATCTTCCCCCCGGGGAGCTGTTTTTT. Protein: CASSQDLPPGELFF.

The CDR3: CASSLRTYNEQFF. The CDR3 DNA reads as TGTGCCAGCAGTTTGCGGACCTACAATGAGCAGTTCTTC. The rearrangement uses TRBV27 and TRBJ2-1, with D uncertain. The CDR3 spans 13 residues. Between the trimmed V and J ends, which lost 3 bases and 2 bases, there was a span of 5 bases. The germline CDR1 and CDR2 sequences are MNHEY and SMNVEV (reference sequence).

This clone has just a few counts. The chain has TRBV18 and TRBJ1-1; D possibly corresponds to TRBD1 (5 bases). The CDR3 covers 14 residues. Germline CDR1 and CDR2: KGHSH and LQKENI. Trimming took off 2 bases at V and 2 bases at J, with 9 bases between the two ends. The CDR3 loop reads CASSPAQGNTEAFF. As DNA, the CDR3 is TGTGCCAGCTCACCAGCGCAGGGCAACACTGAAGCTTTCTTT.

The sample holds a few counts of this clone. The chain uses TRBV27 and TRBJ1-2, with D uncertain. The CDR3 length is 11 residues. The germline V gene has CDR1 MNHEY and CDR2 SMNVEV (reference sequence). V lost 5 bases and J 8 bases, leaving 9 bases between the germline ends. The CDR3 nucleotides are TGTGCCAGCAGTCCGACTGGGGGCTACACCTTC. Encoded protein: CASSPTGGYTF.

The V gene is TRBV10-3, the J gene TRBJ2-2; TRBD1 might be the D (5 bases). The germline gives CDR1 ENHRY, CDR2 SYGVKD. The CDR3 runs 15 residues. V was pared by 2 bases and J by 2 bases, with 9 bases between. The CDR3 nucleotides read TGTGCCATCAGTGAGCAGGGTGTTAACACCGGGGAGCTGTTTTTT. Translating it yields CAISEQGVNTGELFF.

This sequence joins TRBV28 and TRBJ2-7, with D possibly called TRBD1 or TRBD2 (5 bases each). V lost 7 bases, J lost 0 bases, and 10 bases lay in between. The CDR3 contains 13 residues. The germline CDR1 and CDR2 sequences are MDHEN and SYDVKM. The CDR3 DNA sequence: TGTGCCAGCACCCGGGACGCCTCCTACGAGCAGTACTTC. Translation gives CASTRDASYEQYF. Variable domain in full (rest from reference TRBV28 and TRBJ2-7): DVKVTQSSRYLVKRTGEKVFLECVQDMDHENMFWYRQDPGLGLRLIYFSYDVKMKEKGDIPEGYSVSREKKERFSLILESASTNQTSMYLCASTRDASYEQYFGPGTRLTVT.

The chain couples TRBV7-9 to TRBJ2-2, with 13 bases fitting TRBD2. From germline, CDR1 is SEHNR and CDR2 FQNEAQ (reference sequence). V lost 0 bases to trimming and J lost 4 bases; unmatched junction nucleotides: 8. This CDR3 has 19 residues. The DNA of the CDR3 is TGTGCCAGCAGCTTAGCCTACGGACTAGCGGGAGTGGTCACCGGGGAGCTGTTTTTT. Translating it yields CASSLAYGLAGVVTGELFF.

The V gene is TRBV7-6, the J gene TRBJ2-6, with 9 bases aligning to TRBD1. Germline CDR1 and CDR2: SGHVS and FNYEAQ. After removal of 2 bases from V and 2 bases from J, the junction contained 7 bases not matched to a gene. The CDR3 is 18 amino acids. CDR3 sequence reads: CASSLRHRGQAGANVLTF. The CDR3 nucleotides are TGTGCCAGCAGCTTAAGGCACAGGGGGCAGGCTGGGGCCAACGTCCTGACTTTC.

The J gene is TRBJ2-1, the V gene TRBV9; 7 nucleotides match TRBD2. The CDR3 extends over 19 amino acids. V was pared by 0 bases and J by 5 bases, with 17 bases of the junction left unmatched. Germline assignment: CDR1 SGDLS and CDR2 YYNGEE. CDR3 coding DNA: TGTGCCAGCAGCGTAGCCCGCAGTATCCGCGGGAGTTCCCACAATGAGCAGTTCTTC. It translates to CASSVARSIRGSSHNEQFF.

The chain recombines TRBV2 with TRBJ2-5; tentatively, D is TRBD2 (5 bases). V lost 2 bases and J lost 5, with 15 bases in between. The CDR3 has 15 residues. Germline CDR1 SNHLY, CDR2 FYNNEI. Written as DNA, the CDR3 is TGTGCCAGCAGTGAACGTGAGGGTTCCGGGGAGACCCAGTACTTC. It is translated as CASSEREGSGETQYF.

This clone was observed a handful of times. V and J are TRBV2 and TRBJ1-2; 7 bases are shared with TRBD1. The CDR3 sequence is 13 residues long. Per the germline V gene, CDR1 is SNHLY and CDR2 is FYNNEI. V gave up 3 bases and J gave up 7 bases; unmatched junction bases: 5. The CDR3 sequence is CASSDKGALGYTF. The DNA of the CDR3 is TGTGCCAGCAGTGACAAGGGGGCGCTTGGCTACACCTTC.

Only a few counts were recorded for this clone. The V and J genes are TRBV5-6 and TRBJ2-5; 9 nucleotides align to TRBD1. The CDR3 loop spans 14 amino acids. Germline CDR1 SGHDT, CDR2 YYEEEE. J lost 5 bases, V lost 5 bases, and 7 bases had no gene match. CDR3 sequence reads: CASRTGTGLETQYF. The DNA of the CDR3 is TGTGCCAGCAGGACCGGGACAGGGTTGGAGACCCAGTACTTC.

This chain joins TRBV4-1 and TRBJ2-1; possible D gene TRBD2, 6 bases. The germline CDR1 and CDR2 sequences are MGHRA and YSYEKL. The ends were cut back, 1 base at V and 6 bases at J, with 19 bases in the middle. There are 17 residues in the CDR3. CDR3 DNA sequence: TGCGCCAGCAGCCAAGGCCCCCGGGGGAGTGGGGTCAATGAGCAGTTCTTC. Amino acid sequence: CASSQGPRGSGVNEQFF.

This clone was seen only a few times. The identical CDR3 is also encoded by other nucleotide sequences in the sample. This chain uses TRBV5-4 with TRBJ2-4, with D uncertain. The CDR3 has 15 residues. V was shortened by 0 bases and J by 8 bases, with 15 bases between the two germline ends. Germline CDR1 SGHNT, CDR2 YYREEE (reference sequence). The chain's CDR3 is CASSLDRITGYIQYF. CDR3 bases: TGTGCCAGCAGCTTGGATCGGATAACTGGGTACATTCAGTACTTC.

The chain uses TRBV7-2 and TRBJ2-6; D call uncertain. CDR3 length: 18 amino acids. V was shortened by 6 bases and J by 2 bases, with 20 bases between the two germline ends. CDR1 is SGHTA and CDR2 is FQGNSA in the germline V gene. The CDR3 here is CASSFRAVTEAGANVLTF. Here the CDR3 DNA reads TGTGCCAGCAGTTTTAGGGCGGTCACCGAGGCTGGGGCCAACGTCCTGACTTTC. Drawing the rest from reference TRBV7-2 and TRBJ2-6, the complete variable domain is GAGVSQSPSNKVTEKGKDVELRCDPISGHTALYWYRQSLGQGLEFLIYFQGNSAPDKSGLPSDRFSAERTGGSVSTLTIQRTQQEDSAVYLCASSFRAVTEAGANVLTFGAGSRLTVL.

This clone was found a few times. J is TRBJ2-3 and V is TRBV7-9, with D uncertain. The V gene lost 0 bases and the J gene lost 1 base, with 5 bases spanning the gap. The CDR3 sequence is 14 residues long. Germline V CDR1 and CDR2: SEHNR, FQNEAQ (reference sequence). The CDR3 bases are TGTGCCAGCAGCTTAGCGGTTCGCACAGATACGCAGTATTTT. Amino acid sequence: CASSLAVRTDTQYF.

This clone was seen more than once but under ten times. The CDR3 DNA sequence: TGCAGCGCGCATGGTAGAACTGAAGCTTTCTTT. It encodes CSAHGRTEAFF. The chain links TRBV20-1 to TRBJ1-1; no firm D call. The CDR3 is made up of 11 amino acids. Germline V gives CDR1 DFQATT, CDR2 SNEGSKA (reference sequence).

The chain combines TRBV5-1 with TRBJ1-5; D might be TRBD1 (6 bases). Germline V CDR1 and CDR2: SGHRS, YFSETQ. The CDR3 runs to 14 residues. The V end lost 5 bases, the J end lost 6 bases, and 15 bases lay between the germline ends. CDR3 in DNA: TGCGCCAGCAGTGCAGGGGAAAGGAGTCAGCCCCAGCATTTT. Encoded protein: CASSAGERSQPQHF.

CDR3 sequence reads: CASSREQGSKGSRYEQYF. CDR3 nucleotides: TGCGCCAGCAGCCGAGAACAGGGTAGTAAAGGGAGTCGGTACGAGCAGTACTTC. V and J are TRBV4-3 and TRBJ2-7; D is possibly TRBD1 (6 bases). Germline values: CDR1 LGHNA, CDR2 YSLEER. The CDR3 loop spans 18 amino acids. The V end lost 4 bases, the J end lost 4 bases, and 26 bases lay between the germline ends.